Listed below are T cell receptor beta chains from one sample, sequenced in a study of cytotoxic CD8 clonotypes in ibrutinib-treated CLL. This table comes from immunoSEQ multiplex PCR, and its TCRdb copy is limited to in-frame clones, with some not included. Of 120,000 to 150,000 clones listed, less than 95% are singletons. The specimen comprised PBMCs, sampled after 12 months of ibrutinib treatment. The receptor set was obtained from a human donor with chronic lymphocytic leukemia. CDR3s include the opening cysteine and the closing phenylalanine or tryptophan. The D gene is left open where the match is weak. Only part of the rows carry a size: once, few, many, or a class if the clone is expanded.

j_call: TRBJ2-5; d_call: .; clone_size: .; v_call: TRBV29-1; cdr3_nt: TGCAGCGTTGAGCCAAAAGAGACCCAGTACTTC; cdr3_aa: CSVEPKETQYF
j_call: TRBJ2-3; d_call: .; clone_size: .; v_call: TRBV7-6; cdr3_nt: TGTGCCAGCAGCTTGGGGTCTAGCGGCACAGATACGCAGTATTTT; cdr3_aa: CASSLGSSGTDTQYF
j_call: TRBJ1-2; d_call: TRBD1; clone_size: .; v_call: TRBV19; cdr3_nt: TGTGCCAGTAGCTCGACCGGGACAGAACGGAACTATGGCTACACCTTC; cdr3_aa: CASSSTGTERNYGYTF
j_call: TRBJ1-2; d_call: TRBD1; clone_size: .; v_call: TRBV6-5; cdr3_nt: TGTGCCAGCAGTTACTACGGACAGGGCGGAGACTACACCTTC; cdr3_aa: CASSYYGQGGDYTF
j_call: TRBJ2-5; d_call: TRBD2; clone_size: .; v_call: TRBV4-2; cdr3_nt: TGTGCCAGCAGCCAACCGGGACTAGCGGGAGGAGAGACCCAGTACTTC; cdr3_aa: CASSQPGLAGGETQYF
j_call: TRBJ2-7; d_call: .; clone_size: .; v_call: TRBV18; cdr3_nt: TGTGCCAGCTCACCGGCCGACAGGAACTACGAGCAGTACTTC; cdr3_aa: CASSPADRNYEQYF
j_call: TRBJ2-7; d_call: TRBD1; clone_size: .; v_call: TRBV23-1; cdr3_nt: TGCGCCAGCAGTCAAAAATCGGCGACAGGGTTATCCTACGAGCAGTACTTC; cdr3_aa: CASSQKSATGLSYEQYF
j_call: TRBJ2-7; d_call: TRBD2; clone_size: .; v_call: TRBV7-2; cdr3_nt: TGTGCCAGCAGCTTTGGGACTAGGGACGAGCAGTACTTC; cdr3_aa: CASSFGTRDEQYF
j_call: TRBJ1-4; d_call: .; clone_size: .; v_call: TRBV5-8; cdr3_nt: TGTGCCAGCAGCGCTCCATTGGGACGGAACCCTAATGAAAAACTGTTTTTT; cdr3_aa: CASSAPLGRNPNEKLFF
j_call: TRBJ2-7; d_call: TRBD2; clone_size: .; v_call: TRBV27; cdr3_nt: TGTGCCAGCAGTCCTTATAGCGGGATCTACCACGAGCAGTACTTC; cdr3_aa: CASSPYSGIYHEQYF
j_call: TRBJ2-3; d_call: TRBD1; clone_size: once; v_call: TRBV9; cdr3_nt: TGTGCCAGCAGCGTAACAGGGGGAAGGGCAGATACGCAGTATTTT; cdr3_aa: CASSVTGGRADTQYF
j_call: TRBJ2-7; d_call: .; clone_size: few; v_call: TRBV5-8; cdr3_nt: TGTGCCAGCATCGGAGGGGATTACGAGCAGTACTTC; cdr3_aa: CASIGGDYEQYF
j_call: TRBJ2-3; d_call: .; clone_size: .; v_call: TRBV28; cdr3_nt: TGTGCCAGCACCAACGCGGTGGTCAGCACAGATACGCAGTATTTT; cdr3_aa: CASTNAVVSTDTQYF
j_call: TRBJ1-5; d_call: TRBD1; clone_size: .; v_call: TRBV19; cdr3_nt: TGTGCCAGTAGTATGGGACAGGGTTTCAATCAGCCCCAGCATTTT; cdr3_aa: CASSMGQGFNQPQHF
j_call: TRBJ2-7; d_call: .; clone_size: .; v_call: TRBV7-9; cdr3_nt: TGTGCCAGCAGCCCCGAAGGAAACTCCTACGAGCAGTACTTC; cdr3_aa: CASSPEGNSYEQYF
j_call: TRBJ2-3; d_call: .; clone_size: .; v_call: TRBV6-5; cdr3_nt: TGTGCCAGCAGTTATAATCAGGTGGGGGATACGCAGTATTTT; cdr3_aa: CASSYNQVGDTQYF
j_call: TRBJ2-7; d_call: .; clone_size: once; v_call: TRBV29-1; cdr3_nt: TGCAGCGTTGAGAGGGGAAGCTCCTACGAGCAGTACTTC; cdr3_aa: CSVERGSSYEQYF
j_call: TRBJ1-3; d_call: .; clone_size: .; v_call: TRBV28; cdr3_nt: TGTGCCACTCACAGGGAAATCTCTGGAAACACCATATATTTT; cdr3_aa: CATHREISGNTIYF
j_call: TRBJ2-7; d_call: .; clone_size: .; v_call: TRBV5-1; cdr3_nt: TGCGCCAGCAGCCCGGACAGCTACGAGCAGTACTTC; cdr3_aa: CASSPDSYEQYF
j_call: TRBJ2-3; d_call: .; clone_size: .; v_call: TRBV7-2; cdr3_nt: TGTGCCAGCAGCTGGTTAGGGGTGAGAAACACAGATACGCAGTATTTT; cdr3_aa: CASSWLGVRNTDTQYF
j_call: TRBJ1-4; d_call: .; clone_size: .; v_call: TRBV6-5; cdr3_nt: TGTGCCAGCAGTTTGGAAGGGCTTGGGAATGAAAAACTGTTTTTT; cdr3_aa: CASSLEGLGNEKLFF
j_call: TRBJ1-1; d_call: .; clone_size: once; v_call: TRBV2; cdr3_nt: TGTGCCAGCAGTGCCCTGATTATGAACACTGAAGCTTTCTTT; cdr3_aa: CASSALIMNTEAFF